The source of this T cell receptor beta chain is a study of blood T cell repertoires in COVID-19. Study background: Both acute and convalescent COVID-19 samples were obtained from the United States, Italy and Spain. The analysed material was cDNA or gDNA that came from T cells, B-cell-depleted T cells, or PBMCs.

Original data processing: By means of reference gene primer amplification, nucleated cell counts were estimated. Sequencing used immunoSEQ multiplex PCR; TCRdb keeps in-frame clones, though not all of them. V and J calls and clone size are given by that table; D and trimming were obtained from the DNA. This table holds about 150,000 clones, roughly 86% found once. Per the germline V gene, CDR1 is SGHRS and CDR2 is YFSETQ. Losses at the gene ends were 1 base for V and 5 bases for J; bases not matched to a gene: 6. The CDR3 runs to 16 residues. The V call is TRBV5-1, the J call TRBJ2-5, with 12 bases lining up with TRBD2. Sequenced input: peripheral blood. The sequence came from a human donor with acute or convalescent COVID-19. The donor label of this sample is uncertain. The CDR3 bases are TGCGCCAGCAGCTTGTTCCTAGCGGGGGGGCGTGAGACCCAGTACTTC. Encoded protein: CASSLFLAGGRETQYF.